Listed here are 12 T cell receptor delta chains from one sample, sequenced in a study of gamma delta lymphoproliferative disorders and STAT genes. TCRdb reprocessed the multiplex PCR reads using CATT. The data contain approximately 2,200 delta-chain clones, 1.5% of them seen just once; the ten biggest clones take up around 47%. The receptor sequences were amplified from genomic DNA of peripheral blood mononuclear cells. Sequenced input: blood. Receptors originate from a human donor in good health.

Worth noting for this clone: A single base is all that separates this from a far larger clone, so a read error is likely. Other DNA sequences in this sample translate to the same CDR3. V gene TRDV2 combines with J gene TRDJ1, with 10 nucleotides matching TRDD3. The J segment lost 5 bases and the V segment lost 0 bases, leaving 14 bases of the junction unmatched. This CDR3 contains 18 residues. Germline CDR1 reads GEAIGNYY; CDR2 reads EKD. DNA for the CDR3: TGTGCCTGTGACACCGTAATCACAGGGGGATACGAGAGTGATAAACTCATCTTT. It translates to CACDTVITGGYESDKLIF.

A note on this clone: The protein TCRdb gives is from a much larger clone and does not agree with this DNA's translation at residue 19, likely a read error; the protein shown here comes from the DNA. This chain connects TRDV1 to TRDJ1, with 11 bases matching TRDD3. V lost 5 bases, J lost 3 bases, and 32 bases stayed unmatched. The CDR3 has 24 residues. Germline V gene lookup returns CDR1 TSWWSYY and CDR2 QGS. The CDR3, as DNA: TGTGCTCTTGGGAACACCCCCTTTTTTTCAAGGATTTACTGGGGGATAGAACGGCCCGATAAACTCATCTTT. Its protein is CALGNTPFFSRIYWGIERPDKLIF.

This clone occurred a few times. TCRdb attributes to this sequence the protein of a much larger clone, which differs from the DNA translation at residue 14; a read error is likely, and the protein displayed is translated from the DNA. This chain uses TRDV1 with TRDJ1, with 7 bases matching TRDD3. V lost 2 bases, J lost 0 bases, and 18 bases stayed unmatched. The V gene's germline CDR1 is TSWWSYY and CDR2 QGS. The CDR3 extends over 20 amino acids. In nucleotides, the CDR3 is TGTGCTCTTGGGGAATGGGGCGTCGGACGTGGGGGACCGCACACCGATAAACTCATCTTT. Translating it yields CALGEWGVGRGGPHTDKLIF.

This clone was seen many times. A far bigger clonotype differs at one base, so this is likely a read error. CDR3 region: CALPYPLTGGPPIGEYTDKLIF. CDR3 sequence (DNA): TGTGCCTTGCCCTATCCTTTGACTGGGGGGCCTCCAATAGGGGAGTACACCGATAAACTCATCTTT. The chain has TRDV3 and TRDJ1, with 8 bases identical to TRDD3. This CDR3 is 22 amino acids long. Germline CDR1 reads TVYSNPD; CDR2 reads GDNSRS (reference sequence). Trimming at V came to 3 bases and at J to 0 bases, leaving 30 bases not matched to a gene.

On this clone: The protein that TCRdb holds for this DNA derives from a much larger clone and differs from the translated DNA at residue 4, which likely indicates a read error; the protein shown here is translated from the DNA. The rearrangement links TRDV2 to TRDJ1; 11 nucleotides agree with TRDD3. The germline V gene has CDR1 GEAIGNYY and CDR2 EKD. The CDR3 contains 19 residues. The CDR3 region has the DNA TGTGCCTGTGGCACCGTTCATCTGGGGGATACTCAGTACACCGATAAACTCATCTTT. This sequence encodes CACGTVHLGDTQYTDKLIF.

This clone appeared many times. The V gene remains uncalled, whereas the J gene is TRDJ1; no DNA check was done on the table's D call, TRDD3. The CDR3 is 20 residues long. Here the CDR3 reads CASLCLPGWGIRLVSDKLIF. The CDR3 DNA sequence: TGTGCTTCATTGTGCCTTCCCGGATGGGGGATACGCTTGGTTTCCGATAAACTCATCTTT.

This clone was counted only a few times. TCRdb attributes to this sequence the protein of a much larger clone, which differs from the DNA translation at residue 4; a read error is likely, and the protein displayed is translated from the DNA. The V and J genes are TRDV2 and TRDJ1; 10 bases are shared with TRDD3. The CDR3 length is 16 residues. The germline gives CDR1 GEAIGNYY, CDR2 EKD. The CDR3 nucleotides read TGTGCCTGTAACACCGTGGTTGGGGGGATACGCAGGGAACTCATCTTT. This gives the protein CACNTVVGGIRRELIF.

This clone was observed a few times. The TCRdb protein, from a much larger clone, departs from this DNA's translation at residue 11, likely by read error; the protein shown derives from the DNA. The CDR3 DNA is TGTGCCTGTGACACGCTACTGGGGGACAGCCACTCATCCTGGGACACCCGACAGATGTTTTTC. This sequence encodes CACDTLLGDSHSSWDTRQMFF. The J gene is TRDJ3, the V gene TRDV2, with 9 bases lining up with TRDD3. With V trimmed by 1 base and J by 1 base, 13 bases remained unmatched. Germline CDR1 and CDR2: GEAIGNYY and EKD. The CDR3 has 21 residues.

Regarding this clone: Given a far larger clone just one base away, this is likely a sequencing read error. Other DNA sequences within the sample encode an identical CDR3. This chain uses TRDV3 with TRDJ1, with 8 nucleotides matching TRDD2. This CDR3 has 19 residues. The V segment lost 5 bases and the J segment 0 bases; nucleotides outside the gene matches: 23. Germline assignment: CDR1 TVYSNPD and CDR2 GDNSRS (reference sequence). The CDR3 DNA is TGTGCCCGAACTTCCTACCGGAATTGGGGAATACGCAACACCGATAAACTCATCTTT. Amino acids: CARTSYRNWGIRNTDKLIF.

Comment on this clone: One base separates it from a far larger clone, so it is likely a read error. Other DNA variants within this sample encode the same CDR3. The CDR3 loop reads CACDTVHLGDTQYTDKLIF. DNA of the CDR3: TGTGCCTGTGACACCGTTCATCTGGGAGATACTCAGTACACCGATAAACTCATCTTT. V and J are TRDV2 and TRDJ1, with a possible D match to TRDD3 (5 bases). V lost 0 bases, J lost 0 bases, and 22 bases lay in between. CDR3 size: 19 residues. CDR1 GEAIGNYY and CDR2 EKD come from the germline V gene.

This clone was recorded a few times. Translating this DNA gives a protein that differs at residue 3 from the TCRdb one, which belongs to a much larger clone; a read error is likely, and the protein shown is this translation. J is TRDJ1 and V is TRDV3, with 8 bases fitting TRDD3. CDR3 length: 15 residues. Germline loops: CDR1 TVYSNPD, CDR2 GDNSRS (reference sequence). Trimming took 5 bases from V and 0 from J; bases not matched to a gene: 11. The CDR3 protein is CAPPGRGDNTDKLIF. CDR3 coding DNA: TGTGCCCCCCCGGGCAGGGGGGATAACACCGATAAACTCATCTTT.

A remark on this clone: This is likely an artifact of a read error, given a far larger clone one base away. The sample carries other DNA sequences with the same CDR3. As DNA, the CDR3 is TGTGCCTGTGATAGCGTGGGGGATAACCCCGATAAACTCATCTTT. It yields the protein CACDSVGDNPDKLIF. This chain connects TRDV2 to TRDJ1; 9 nucleotides line up with TRDD3. Germline assignment: CDR1 GEAIGNYY and CDR2 EKD. The CDR3 contains 15 residues. V shed 4 bases and J 3 bases; nucleotides not matched to a gene: 8.